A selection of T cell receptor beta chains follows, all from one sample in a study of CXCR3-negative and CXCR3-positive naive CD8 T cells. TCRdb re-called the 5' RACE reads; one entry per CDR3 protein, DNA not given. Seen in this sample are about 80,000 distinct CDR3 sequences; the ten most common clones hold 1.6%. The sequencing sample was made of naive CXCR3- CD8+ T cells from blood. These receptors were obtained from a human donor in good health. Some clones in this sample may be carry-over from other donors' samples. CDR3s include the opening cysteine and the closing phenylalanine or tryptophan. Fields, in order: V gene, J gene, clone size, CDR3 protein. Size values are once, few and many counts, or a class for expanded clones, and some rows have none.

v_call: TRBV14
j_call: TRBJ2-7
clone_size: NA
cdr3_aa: CASSHRQVGYEQYF

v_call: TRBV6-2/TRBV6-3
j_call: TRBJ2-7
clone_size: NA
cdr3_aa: CASSYIPSDYEQYF

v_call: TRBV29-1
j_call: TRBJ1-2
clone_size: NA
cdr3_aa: CSVVLPNLNYGYTF

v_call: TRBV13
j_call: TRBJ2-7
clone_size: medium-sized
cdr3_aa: CASSLVRSTYEQYF

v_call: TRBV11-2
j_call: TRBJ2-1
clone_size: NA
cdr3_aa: CASSGSTGGSYNEQFF

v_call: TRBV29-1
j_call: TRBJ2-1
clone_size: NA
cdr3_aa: CSVQYIPNQDNEQFF

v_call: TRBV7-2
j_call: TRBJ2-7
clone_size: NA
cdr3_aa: CASSFQGEGLEQYF

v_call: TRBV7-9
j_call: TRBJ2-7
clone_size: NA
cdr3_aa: CASSQGQLAYEQYF

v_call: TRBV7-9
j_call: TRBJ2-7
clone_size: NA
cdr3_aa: CASSTEESSYEQYF

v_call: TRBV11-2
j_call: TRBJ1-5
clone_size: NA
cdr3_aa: CASSPSGNQPQHF

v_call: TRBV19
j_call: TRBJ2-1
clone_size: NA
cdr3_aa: CASRSDGTEGNEQFF

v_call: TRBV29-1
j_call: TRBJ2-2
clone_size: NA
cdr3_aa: CSVEEVGVNTGELFF

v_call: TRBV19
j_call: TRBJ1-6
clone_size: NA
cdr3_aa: CASSNTGEVSPLHF

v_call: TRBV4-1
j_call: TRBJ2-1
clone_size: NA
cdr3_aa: CASSQGTSGSSSEQFF

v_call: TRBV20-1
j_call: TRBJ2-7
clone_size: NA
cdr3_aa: CSAHGGGEPYEQYF

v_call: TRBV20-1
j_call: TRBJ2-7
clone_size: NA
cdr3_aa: CSAYYGRASYEQYF

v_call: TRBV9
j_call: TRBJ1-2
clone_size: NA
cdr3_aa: CASSGDSLGLSYTF

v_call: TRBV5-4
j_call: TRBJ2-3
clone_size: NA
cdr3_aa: CASSFLFGQGVTDTQYF

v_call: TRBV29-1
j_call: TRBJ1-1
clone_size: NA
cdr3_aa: CSVDGDVVNTEAFF

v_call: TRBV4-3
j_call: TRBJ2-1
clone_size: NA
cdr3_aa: CASSQDRLAGASYNEQFF

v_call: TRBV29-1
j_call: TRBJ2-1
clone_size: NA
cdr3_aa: CSVTGTAFGQFF

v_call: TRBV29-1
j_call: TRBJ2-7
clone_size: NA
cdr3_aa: CSVVVRSSYEQYF

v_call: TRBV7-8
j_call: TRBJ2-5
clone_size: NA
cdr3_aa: CASSFQQFQETQYF

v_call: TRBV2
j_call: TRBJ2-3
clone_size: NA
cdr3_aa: CASSDPGTSTDTQYF

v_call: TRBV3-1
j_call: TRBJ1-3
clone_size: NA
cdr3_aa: CASSQDTSDTIYF

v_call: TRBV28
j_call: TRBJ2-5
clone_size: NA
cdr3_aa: CASSLLAGGQETQYF

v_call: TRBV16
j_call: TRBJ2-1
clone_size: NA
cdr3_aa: CASSQSVGGQFF

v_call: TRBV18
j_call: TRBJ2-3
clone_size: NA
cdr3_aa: CASSPPGADRDVTDTQYF

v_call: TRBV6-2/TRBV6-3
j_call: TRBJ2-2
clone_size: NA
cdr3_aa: CAIRLAGDTGELFF

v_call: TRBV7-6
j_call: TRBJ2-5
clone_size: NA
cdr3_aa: CASTRNHPGQGRWETQYF

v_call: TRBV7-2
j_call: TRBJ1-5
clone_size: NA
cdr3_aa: CASSLGPGLETGQPQHF

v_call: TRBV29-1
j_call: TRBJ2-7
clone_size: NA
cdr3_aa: CGGASGSSYEQYF

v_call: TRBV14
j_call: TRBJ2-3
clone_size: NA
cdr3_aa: CASSRVGALTDTQYF

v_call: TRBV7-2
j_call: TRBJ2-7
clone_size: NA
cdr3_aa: CASSHFGQTYEQYF

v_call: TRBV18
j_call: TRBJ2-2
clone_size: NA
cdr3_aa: CASSPPRTGGLRVTTGELFF

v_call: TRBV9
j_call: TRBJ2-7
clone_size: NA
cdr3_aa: CASSVSPYSGDEQYF

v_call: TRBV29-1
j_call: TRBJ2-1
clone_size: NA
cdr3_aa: CSVVGTTYNEQFF

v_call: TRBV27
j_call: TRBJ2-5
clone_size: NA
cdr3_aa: CASSFLNGGPQETQYF

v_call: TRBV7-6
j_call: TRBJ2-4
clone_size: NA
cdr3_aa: CASSPWDGLAKNIQYF

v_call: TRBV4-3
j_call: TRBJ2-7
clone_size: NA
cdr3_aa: CASSQEPLGTGLTEQYF

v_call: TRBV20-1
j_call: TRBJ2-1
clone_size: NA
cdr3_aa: CSATFTGSQIPQFF

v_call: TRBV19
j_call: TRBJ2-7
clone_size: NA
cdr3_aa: CASSVSTGSHEQYF

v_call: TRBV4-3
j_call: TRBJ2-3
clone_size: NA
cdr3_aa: CASSHSGGAADTQYF

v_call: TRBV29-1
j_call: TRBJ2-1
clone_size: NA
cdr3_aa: CSVDRPDYSYNEQFF

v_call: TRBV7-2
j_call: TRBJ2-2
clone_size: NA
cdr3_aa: CASSLEGWNTGELFF

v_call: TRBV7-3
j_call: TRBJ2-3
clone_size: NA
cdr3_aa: CASSPEGYADTQYF

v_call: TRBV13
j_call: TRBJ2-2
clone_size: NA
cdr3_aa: CASTRPNTGELFF

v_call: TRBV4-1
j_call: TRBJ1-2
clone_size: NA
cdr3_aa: CASSQEFNQAYGYTF

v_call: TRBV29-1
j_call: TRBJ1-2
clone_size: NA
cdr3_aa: CSVDERGTTNGYTF

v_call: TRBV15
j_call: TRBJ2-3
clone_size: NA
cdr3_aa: CATSGDGEVSRDTQYF

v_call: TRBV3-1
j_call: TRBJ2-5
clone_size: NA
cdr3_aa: CASSQDLWVEETQYF

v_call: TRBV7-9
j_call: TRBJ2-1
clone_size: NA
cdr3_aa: CASSSLGNEQFF